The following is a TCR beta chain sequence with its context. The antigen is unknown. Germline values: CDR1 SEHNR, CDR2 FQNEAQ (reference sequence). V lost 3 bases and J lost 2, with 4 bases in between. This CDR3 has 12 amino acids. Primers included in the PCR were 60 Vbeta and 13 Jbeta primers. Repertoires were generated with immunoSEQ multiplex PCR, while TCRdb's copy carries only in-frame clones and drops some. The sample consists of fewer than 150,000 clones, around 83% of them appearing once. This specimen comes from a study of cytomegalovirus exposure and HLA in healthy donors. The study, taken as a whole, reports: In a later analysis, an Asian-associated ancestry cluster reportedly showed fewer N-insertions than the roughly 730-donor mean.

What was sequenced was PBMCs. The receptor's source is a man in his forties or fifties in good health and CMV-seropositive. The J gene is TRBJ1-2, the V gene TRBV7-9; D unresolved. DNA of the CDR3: TGTGCCAGCAGCTTTGGCAACTATGGCTACACCTTC. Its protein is CASSFGNYGYTF. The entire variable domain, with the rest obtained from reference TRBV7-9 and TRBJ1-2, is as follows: DTGVSQNPRHKITKRGQNVTFRCDPISEHNRLYWYRQTLGQGPEFLTYFQNEAQLEKSRLLSDRFSAERPKGSFSTLEIQRTEQGDSAMYLCASSFGNYGYTFGSGTRLTVV.